This T cell receptor (beta chain) derives from a study of T cells and Merkel cell carcinoma outcomes. Findings and caveats of the study: Merkel cell carcinoma outcomes were reportedly predicted by repertoire and T-cell density.

Assay used: immunoSEQ multiplex PCR; TCRdb lists only in-frame clones, some missing. The sample includes around 2,100 clones, over 85% of them seen just once. Regarding this clone: No antigen is known for it.

Germline lookup yields CDR1 SGHVS and CDR2 FNYEAQ. The CDR3 is 14 amino acids. Trimming took 3 bases from V and 0 from J, leaving 3 bases between them. The sample was tumor tissue from Merkel cell carcinoma. The sequence was obtained from a human donor with Merkel cell carcinoma. This chain connects TRBV7-6 to TRBJ1-6; no reliable D call. CDR3 nucleotide sequence: TGTGCCAGCAGCTTTAACTCCTATAATTCACCCCTCCACTTT. Amino acid sequence: CASSFNSYNSPLHF.